Listed here is a single T cell receptor beta chain. The target antigen is unknown. Stable hyperthyroidism: no ophthalmopathy progression over 18 months of follow-up. The entry originates in a study of T cells in Graves' hyperthyroidism and ophthalmopathy. Study results and limitations: Blood also held most thyroid clonotypes expanded beyond 0.001. Ophthalmopathy was predicted by the model a median of roughly 6.6 months ahead of onset. From stable hyperthyroidism, ophthalmopathy was separated by a 13 V-J model.

Authors of the study amplified TCR beta CDR3 regions from RNA transcripts. First-round RT-PCR of the TCR CDR3 relied on the HTBI primer set. TCRdb re-called the multiplex PCR reads through MiXCR, storing one row per CDR3 protein. The table includes 300,000 to 400,000 distinct CDR3 sequences, over 11% detected once. This CDR3 region has 14 residues. The germline V gene encodes CDR1 SGDLS and CDR2 YYNGEE. V was pared by 0 bases and J by 4 bases, with 8 bases between. What was sequenced was blood. This TCR came from a woman aged 25 to 39 with Graves' hyperthyroidism. This rearrangement joins TRBV9 to TRBJ2-1; D remains ambiguous. The CDR3 region is CASSVGGSYNEQFF. DNA for the CDR3: TGTGCCAGCAGCGTAGGTGGCAGTTACAATGAGCAGTTCTTC.